Here is one T cell receptor beta chain with its context. This receptor's antigen is unknown. To determine HCMV serostatus, a commercial ELISA kit was used to detect HCMV-specific IgG in serum. Ficoll density gradient centrifugation was used to isolate peripheral blood mononuclear cells from blood. According to the germline V gene, CDR1 reads SGHAT and CDR2 reads FQNNGV. The CDR3 numbers 16 residues from cysteine through phenylalanine. The nucleotide record is missing. TCRdb shows the sequencer as Illumina HiSeq 2000. TCR beta cDNA libraries were made by 5'RACE template switching that added a universal primer site and unique molecular identifiers. cDNA synthesis was primed from the TCR beta constant segment, followed by two successive PCR amplification steps. In the source study's methods: MIGEC was used to demultiplex reads and group the reads by UMI, and MiTCR was used to assemble and quantify clonotypes. To remove erroneous sequences, TCR cDNA sequences were retained only when supported by two or more reads. The tcR package was used for downstream repertoire analysis, and clonotypes were matched across fractions by CDR3 nucleotide sequence plus V segment. VDJmatch was used to annotate antigen specificity against VDJdb, with one amino acid substitution in CDR3 permitted. After the reads were reprocessed by TCRdb, one entry was made per CDR3 protein sequence, with no DNA. TCRdb, rather than the study authors, made the V and J calls. The sample table holds about 260,000 distinct CDR3 sequences. The top ten clones comprise about 0.39% of the sample.

The record originates from a study of T cells expressing NK-cell markers (dated by TCRdb to between 2020 and 2021). Some background on the complete study: TCR beta-chain repertoires were profiled in sorted CD3+CD56+NKG2C+, CD3+CD56+NKG2C- and CD3+CD56-NKG2C+ T-cell subsets from roughly eight donors. Among the eight sequenced donors, seven were HCMV-seropositive and one was HCMV-seronegative. The study sequenced eight donors, all healthy volunteers chosen at random: three men and five women. Libraries were sequenced as 2 x 150 bp reads on Illumina HiSeq 2000/2500, MiSeq or NextSeq.

The investigation overall reported the following: In several donors, the dominant CD3+CD56+NKG2C+ clonotypes ranked among the top 10 CD8+ clonotypes, making up 1.0-7.0% of CD8+ T cells. Whether the expanded NKG2C-expressing T cell clones were specific for HCMV antigens was left unclear. Those dominant clonotypes were again the most abundant among CD3+CD56-NKG2C+ cells in a few donors, at about 28.3-60.1%.

Sample: blood T cells: a sorted CD56 or NKG2C T cell subset, CD4+ or CD8+ T cells, or bulk PBMC T cells (not recorded which). This receptor chain uses TRBV11-2 and TRBJ2-2; the TCRdb D gene call, TRBD1, has no DNA to confirm it. The clonotype was recovered from a man younger than 30 in good health. Donor details come from another sample of the same person, matched by shared clones. The encoded CDR3 is CASSPPSRGYTGELFF.